These T cell receptor beta chains were read from a single sample in a study of cytomegalovirus exposure and HLA in healthy donors. TCRdb's copy holds only in-frame clones and misses some; the assay was immunoSEQ multiplex PCR. This sample has 150,000 to 200,000 clones, with around 82% found just once. Sequenced material: PBMCs. The receptors stem from a woman aged 45-65 years in good health and CMV-seropositive. Each CDR3 is given with its conserved first and last residue. The D gene is left open where the match is weak. Clone size is not always given. Where it is, it says once, few, many or a class for expanded clones.

>.|TRBV27|TRBJ1-3|.
CASSLSRSSGNTIYF
TGTGCCAGCAGTTTATCGCGGAGCTCTGGAAACACCATATATTTT
>few|TRBV9|TRBJ2-1|TRBD2
CASSEAGGLYNEQFF
TGTGCCAGCAGCGAAGCGGGGGGGCTTTACAATGAGCAGTTCTTC
>.|TRBV5-6|TRBJ1-1|.
CASSLTENTEAFF
TGTGCTAGCAGCTTGACAGAGAACACTGAAGCTTTCTTT
>.|TRBV5-6|TRBJ2-1|.
CASSSTLQNEQFF
TGTGCCAGCAGCTCCACCCTTCAGAATGAGCAGTTCTTC
>few|TRBV7-8|TRBJ1-3|TRBD1
CASSSDRGATIYF
TGTGCCAGCAGCTCGGACAGGGGGGCCACCATATATTTT
>.|TRBV18|TRBJ1-2|.
CASSPPRAGYGYTF
TGTGCCAGCTCACCACCCCGGGCGGGCTATGGCTACACCTTC
>.|TRBV5-4|TRBJ1-4|.
CASSFGGGGPGAEKLFF
TGTGCCAGCAGCTTTGGCGGGGGTGGACCCGGGGCTGAAAAACTGTTTTTT
>.|TRBV14|TRBJ1-1|.
CASSQGGLEAFF
TGTGCCAGCAGCCAGGGCGGGCTGGAAGCTTTCTTT
>.|TRBV2|TRBJ1-1|.
CASSDYSTETKAFF
TGTGCCAGCAGTGATTACTCGACAGAAACTAAAGCTTTCTTT
>.|TRBV19|TRBJ2-1|TRBD2
CASSAGLAGGLDVLIF
TGTGCCAGTAGTGCGGGACTAGCGGGGGGGCTTGATGTTTTGATCTTC
>.|TRBV5-1|TRBJ1-6|TRBD1
CASRPTGGNSNSPLHF
TGCGCCAGCAGGCCGACAGGGGGGAATAGTAATTCACCCCTCCACTTT
>.|TRBV6-5|TRBJ2-7|TRBD1
CASRGQGGYEQYF
TGTGCCAGCCGAGGACAGGGGGGATACGAGCAGTACTTC
>few|TRBV30|TRBJ2-1|TRBD2
CASPGSGGPREQFF
TGTGCCTCCCCGGGGAGCGGGGGTCCCAGGGAGCAGTTCTTC
>few|TRBV6-5|TRBJ2-7|.
CASSYPGGEQYF
TGTGCCAGCAGTTACCCGGGCGGGGAGCAGTACTTC
>.|TRBV11-2|TRBJ2-5|TRBD1
CASSLDSPGGKETQYF
TGTGCCAGCAGCTTAGATTCTCCAGGGGGCAAGGAGACCCAGTACTTC
>few|TRBV5-1|TRBJ2-7|TRBD1
CASSQGAYEQYF
TGCGCCAGCAGCCAGGGGGCCTACGAGCAGTACTTC
>.|TRBV6-1|TRBJ2-4|.
CASSEARQTGNIQYF
TGTGCCAGCAGTGAAGCAAGGCAGACGGGGAACATTCAGTACTTC
>.|TRBV19|TRBJ1-1|.
CASDMGVNTEAFF
TGTGCCAGCGACATGGGCGTGAACACTGAAGCTTTCTTT
>.|TRBV29-1|TRBJ1-3|.
CSGREGGNTIYF
TGCAGCGGCCGAGAGGGCGGAAACACCATATATTTT
>.|TRBV7-9|TRBJ1-2|TRBD1
CASSPSWTGNYGYTF
TGTGCCAGCAGCCCCTCTTGGACAGGCAACTATGGCTACACCTTC
>few|TRBV5-1|TRBJ2-2|.
CASSLTGNTGELFF
TGCGCCAGCAGCTTGACAGGGAACACCGGGGAGCTGTTTTTT
>.|TRBV6-5|TRBJ2-7|.
CASSYSKAEEQYF
TGTGCCAGCAGTTACTCGAAGGCGGAAGAGCAGTACTTC
>.|TRBV5-3|TRBJ1-2|TRBD1
CARSLNRGCGYTF
TGTGCCAGAAGCTTGAACAGGGGTTGTGGCTACACCTTC
>.|TRBV25-1|TRBJ2-3|TRBD2
CASSGVTSGGSRDTQYF
TGTGCCAGCAGTGGGGTGACTAGCGGGGGGTCTAGAGATACGCAGTATTTT
>.|TRBV30|TRBJ2-1|TRBD2
CAWKETGGHSYNEQFF
TGTGCCTGGAAAGAAACGGGAGGGCACTCCTACAATGAGCAGTTCTTC
>once|TRBV6-5|TRBJ2-7|.
CASSPALAATYEQYF
TGTGCCAGCAGTCCGGCCCTAGCAGCTACCTACGAGCAGTACTTC
>.|TRBV5-1|TRBJ2-3|.
CASSLSPGPRADTQYF
TGCGCCAGCAGCTTGTCTCCGGGCCCGCGGGCAGATACGCAGTATTTT
>.|TRBV7-6|TRBJ2-5|.
CASSYYQGTQYF
TGTGCCAGCAGCTACTACCAAGGGACCCAGTACTTC
>few|TRBV19|TRBJ2-1|.
CASTPTGENNEQFF
TGTGCCAGTACTCCTACGGGGGAGAACAATGAGCAGTTCTTC
>.|TRBV4-2|TRBJ2-4|TRBD2
CASSTSEGGAKNIQYF
TGTGCCAGCAGCACCTCTGAGGGAGGGGCCAAAAACATTCAGTACTTC
>.|TRBV7-3|TRBJ2-7|.
CASSSQGRSVDEQYF
TGTGCCAGCAGCTCCCAGGGTCGGTCGGTGGACGAGCAGTACTTC
>.|TRBV11-2|TRBJ2-6|.
CASSLGRDFPSGANVLTF
TGTGCCAGCAGCTTAGGGCGCGACTTCCCCTCTGGGGCCAACGTCCTGACTTTC
>.|TRBV5-4|TRBJ2-7|.
CASSLVPGGSEQYF
TGTGCCAGCAGCTTAGTACCAGGAGGGTCCGAGCAGTACTTC
>.|TRBV9|TRBJ2-3|.
CASSVERRTDTQYF
TGTGCCAGCAGCGTAGAGCGTCGCACAGATACGCAGTATTTT
>few|TRBV5-1|TRBJ1-2|TRBD1
CASSLTGGSVNYGYTF
TGCGCCAGCAGCTTGACAGGGGGCAGTGTTAACTATGGCTACACCTTC
>.|TRBV1|TRBJ2-1|.
CTSSPWTSGGACPGGYNEQFF
TGCACCAGCAGTCCTTGGACTAGCGGGGGGGCCTGTCCCGGCGGGTACAATGAGCAGTTCTTC
>.|TRBV27|TRBJ1-5|TRBD1
CASSPGTGGQPQHF
TGTGCCAGCAGTCCTGGGACAGGGGGACAGCCCCAGCATTTT
>.|TRBV7-9|TRBJ2-7|TRBD1
CASQTGGLDEQYF
TGTGCCAGCCAAACAGGGGGCTTAGACGAGCAGTACTTC
>.|TRBV18|TRBJ1-1|TRBD1
CASSPPARGPEAFF
TGTGCCAGCTCACCACCCGCCAGGGGGCCTGAAGCTTTCTTT
>.|TRBV6-1|TRBJ2-1|.
CASSDQGISGEQFF
TGTGCCAGCAGTGATCAGGGAATTTCTGGTGAGCAGTTCTTC
>.|TRBV9|TRBJ2-2|.
CASSVWGVSGELFF
TGTGCCAGCAGCGTCTGGGGGGTTAGCGGGGAGCTGTTTTTT
>.|TRBV19|TRBJ2-4|.
CASSIGLTAKNIQYF
TGTGCCAGTAGTATCGGGTTGACGGCCAAAAACATTCAGTACTTC
>few|TRBV5-4|TRBJ2-1|TRBD2
CASSLSSGGNNEQFF
TGTGCCAGCAGCTTGTCTAGCGGGGGTAACAATGAGCAGTTCTTC
>.|TRBV7-8|TRBJ1-2|TRBD1
CASSQGTDGYTF
TGTGCCAGCTCACAGGGGACGGATGGCTACACCTTC
>once|TRBV5-6|TRBJ2-7|TRBD2
CASSLGTSTSDEQYF
TGTGCCAGCAGCCTCGGGACTAGTACGTCGGACGAGCAGTACTTC
>few|TRBV4-2|TRBJ2-7|.
CASSQPGDSYEQYF
TGTGCCAGCAGCCAACCGGGGGACTCCTACGAGCAGTACTTC
>.|TRBV6-1|TRBJ1-6|.
CASSGESNRADSPLHF
TGTGCCAGCAGTGGCGAATCCAACAGGGCGGATTCACCCCTCCACTTT
>.|TRBV14|TRBJ2-2|TRBD1
CASSQGQGKNTGELFF
TGTGCCAGCAGCCAGGGACAGGGGAAGAACACCGGGGAGCTGTTTTTT